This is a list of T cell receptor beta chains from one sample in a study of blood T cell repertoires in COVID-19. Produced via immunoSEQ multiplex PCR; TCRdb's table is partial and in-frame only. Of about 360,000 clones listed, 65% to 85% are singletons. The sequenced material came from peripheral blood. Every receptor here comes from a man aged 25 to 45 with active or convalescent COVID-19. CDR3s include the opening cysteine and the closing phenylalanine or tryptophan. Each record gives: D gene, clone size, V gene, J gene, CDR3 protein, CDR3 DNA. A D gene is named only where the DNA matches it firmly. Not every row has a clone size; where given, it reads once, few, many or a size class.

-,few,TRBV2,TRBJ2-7,CASSEADFYEQYF,TGTGCCAGCAGTGAAGCTGACTTCTACGAGCAGTACTTC
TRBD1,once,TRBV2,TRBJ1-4,CASSVGRGNEKLFF,TGTGCCAGCAGTGTGGGCAGGGGGAATGAAAAACTGTTTTTT
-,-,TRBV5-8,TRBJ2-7,CASSYTTFSFPGEQYF,TGTGCCAGCAGCTACACTACATTCTCCTTCCCTGGGGAGCAGTACTTC
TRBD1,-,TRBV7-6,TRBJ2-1,CASSPGTGVVNEQFF,TGTGCCAGCAGCCCCGGGACAGGAGTCGTAAATGAGCAGTTCTTC
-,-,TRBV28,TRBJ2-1,CASSLRGAMNEQFF,TGTGCCAGCAGTTTAAGGGGCGCGATGAATGAGCAGTTCTTC
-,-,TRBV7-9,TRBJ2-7,CASSFDRSPYEQYF,TGTGCCAGCAGCTTTGACAGGTCACCCTACGAGCAGTACTTC
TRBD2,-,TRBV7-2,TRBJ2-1,CASSSSGLAVYEQFF,TGTGCCAGCAGCTCCTCGGGACTAGCGGTGTATGAGCAGTTCTTC
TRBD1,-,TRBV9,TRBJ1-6,CASSADRVDSPLHF,TGTGCCAGCAGCGCCGACAGGGTAGATTCACCCCTCCACTTT
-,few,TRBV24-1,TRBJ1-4,CATSDPGNGEKLFF,TGTGCCACCAGTGATCCAGGAAATGGCGAAAAACTGTTTTTT
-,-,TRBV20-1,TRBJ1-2,CSAREGRTF,TGCAGTGCTAGAGAGGGCAGGACCTTC
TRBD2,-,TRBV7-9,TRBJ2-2,CASHRGGLTGELFF,TGTGCCAGCCATCGGGGGGGCCTCACCGGGGAGCTGTTTTTT
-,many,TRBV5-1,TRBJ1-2,CASSLGGGSLYGYTF,TGCGCCAGCAGCTTGGGTGGGGGGAGCCTCTATGGCTACACCTTC
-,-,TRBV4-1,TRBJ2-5,CASSQGSEGETQYF,TGCGCCAGCAGCCAAGGATCGGAGGGAGAGACCCAGTACTTC
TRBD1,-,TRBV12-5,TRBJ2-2,CASGSGQTNTGELFF,TGTGCTAGTGGTTCGGGACAGACGAACACCGGGGAGCTGTTTTTT
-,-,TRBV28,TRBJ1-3,CASSQRGPVSGNTIYF,TGTGCCAGCAGTCAAAGGGGTCCCGTCTCTGGAAACACCATATATTTT
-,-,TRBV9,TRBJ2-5,CASSGRRDQETQYF,TGTGCCAGCAGCGGCCGACGGGACCAAGAGACCCAGTACTTC
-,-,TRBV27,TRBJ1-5,CASSWRGLNQPQHF,TGTGCCAGCAGTTGGAGGGGCTTAAATCAGCCCCAGCATTTT
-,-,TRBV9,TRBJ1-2,CASSVAGINYGYTF,TGTGCCAGCAGCGTAGCAGGGATTAACTATGGCTACACCTTC
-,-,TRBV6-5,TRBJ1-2,CASSTAYGYTF,TGTGCCAGCAGCACTGCCTATGGCTACACCTTC
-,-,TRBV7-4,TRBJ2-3,CASSRAGGAHTDTQYF,TGTGCCAGCAGCCGTGCAGGCGGGGCACACACAGATACGCAGTATTTT
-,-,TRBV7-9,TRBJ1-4,CASSPAWGATNEKLFF,TGTGCCAGCAGCCCCGCATGGGGGGCAACTAATGAAAAACTGTTTTTT
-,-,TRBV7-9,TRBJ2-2,CASSRGGELFF,TGTGCCAGCAGCCGCGGCGGGGAGCTGTTTTTT
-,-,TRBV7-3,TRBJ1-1,CASSSHPESSCSNTEAFF,TGTGCCAGCAGCTCCCACCCCGAGTCGTCTTGTTCTAACACTGAAGCTTTCTTT
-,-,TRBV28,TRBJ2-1,CASRRTWGNEQFF,TGTGCCAGCAGACGGACTTGGGGAAATGAGCAGTTCTTC
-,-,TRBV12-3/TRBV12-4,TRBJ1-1,CASSPTGNTEAFF,TGTGCCAGCAGCCCTACAGGGAACACTGAAGCTTTCTTT
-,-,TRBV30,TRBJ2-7,CAWNRGGLGTYEQYF,TGTGCCTGGAACCGCGGGGGCCTTGGAACCTACGAGCAGTACTTC
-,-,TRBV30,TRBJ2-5,CAWSLQETQYF,TGTGCCTGGAGCCTCCAAGAGACCCAGTACTTC
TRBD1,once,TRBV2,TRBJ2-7,CASSAYGTGNEQYF,TGTGCCAGCAGCGCATATGGGACAGGGAACGAGCAGTACTTC
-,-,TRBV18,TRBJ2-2,CASSPSGDGTGELFF,TGTGCCAGCTCACCTTCGGGGGACGGCACCGGGGAGCTGTTTTTT
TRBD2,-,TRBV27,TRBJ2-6,CASSSPLRGGSGANVLTF,TGTGCCAGCAGTTCCCCTCTACGGGGGGGCTCTGGGGCCAACGTCCTGACTTTC
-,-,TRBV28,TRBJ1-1,CASTEMNTEAFF,TGTGCCAGCACAGAAATGAACACTGAAGCTTTCTTT
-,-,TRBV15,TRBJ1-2,CATSREPGVGYGYTF,TGTGCCACCAGCAGAGAACCAGGGGTGGGGTATGGCTACACCTTC
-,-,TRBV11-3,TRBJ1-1,CASSLGPADTEAFF,TGTGCCAGCAGCTTAGGTCCTGCAGACACTGAAGCTTTCTTT
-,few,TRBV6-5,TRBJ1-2,CASSPRAAGYGYTF,TGTGCCAGCAGCCCCCGGGCGGCGGGCTATGGCTACACCTTC
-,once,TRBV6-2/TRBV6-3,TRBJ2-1,CASSYDGFNEQFF,TGTGCCAGCAGTTACGACGGGTTCAATGAGCAGTTCTTC
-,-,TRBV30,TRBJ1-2,CAWSASPRGGYTF,TGTGCCTGGAGTGCTTCCCCGCGAGGAGGCTACACCTTC
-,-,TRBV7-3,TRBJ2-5,CASSLMGADQETQYF,TGTGCCAGCAGCTTAATGGGAGCGGACCAAGAGACCCAGTACTTC
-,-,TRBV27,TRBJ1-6,CASRSDSPLHF,TGTGCCAGCAGGTCGGATTCACCCCTCCACTTT
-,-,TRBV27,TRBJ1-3,CASSSGTSRNTIYF,TGTGCCAGCAGTTCCGGGACATCTCGAAACACCATATATTTT
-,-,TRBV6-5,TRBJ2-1,CASSTRPYNEQFF,TGTGCCAGCAGTACGCGTCCCTACAATGAGCAGTTCTTC
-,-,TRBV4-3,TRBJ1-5,CASSQEWGEDGNQPQHF,TGCGCCAGCAGCCAAGAATGGGGGGAGGATGGCAATCAGCCCCAGCATTTT
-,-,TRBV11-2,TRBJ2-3,CASSHEVGYTQYF,TGTGCCAGCTCTCACGAGGTCGGGTATACGCAGTATTTT